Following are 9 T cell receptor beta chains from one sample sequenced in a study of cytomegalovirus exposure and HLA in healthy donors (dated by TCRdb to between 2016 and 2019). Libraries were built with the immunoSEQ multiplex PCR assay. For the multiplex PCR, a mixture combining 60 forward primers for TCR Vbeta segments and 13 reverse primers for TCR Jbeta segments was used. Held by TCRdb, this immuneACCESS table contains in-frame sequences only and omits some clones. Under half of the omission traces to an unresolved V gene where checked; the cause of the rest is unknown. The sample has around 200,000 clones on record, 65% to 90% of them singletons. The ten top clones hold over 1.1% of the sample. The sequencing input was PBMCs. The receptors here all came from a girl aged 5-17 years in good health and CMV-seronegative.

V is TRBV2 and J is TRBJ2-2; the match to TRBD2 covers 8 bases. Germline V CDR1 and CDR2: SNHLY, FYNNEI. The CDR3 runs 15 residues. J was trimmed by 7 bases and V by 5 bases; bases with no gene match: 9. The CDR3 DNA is TGTGCCAGCAGTTACGGACTAGCCCGGGGCGGGGAGCTGTTTTTT. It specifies CASSYGLARGGELFF.

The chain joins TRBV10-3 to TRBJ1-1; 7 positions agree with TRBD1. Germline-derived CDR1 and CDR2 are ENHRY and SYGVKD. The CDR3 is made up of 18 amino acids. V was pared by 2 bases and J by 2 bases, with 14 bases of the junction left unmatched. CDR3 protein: CAISEGTVGGVGNTEAFF. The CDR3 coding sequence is TGTGCCATCAGTGAGGGGACAGTAGGTGGGGTGGGTAACACTGAAGCTTTCTTT.

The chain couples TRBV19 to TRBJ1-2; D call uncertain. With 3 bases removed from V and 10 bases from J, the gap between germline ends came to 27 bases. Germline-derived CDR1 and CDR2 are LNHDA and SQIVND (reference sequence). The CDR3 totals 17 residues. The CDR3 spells CASSIVSGGLRKKDYTF. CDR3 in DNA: TGTGCCAGTAGTATCGTTTCGGGAGGGTTGCGGAAGAAAGACTACACCTTC.

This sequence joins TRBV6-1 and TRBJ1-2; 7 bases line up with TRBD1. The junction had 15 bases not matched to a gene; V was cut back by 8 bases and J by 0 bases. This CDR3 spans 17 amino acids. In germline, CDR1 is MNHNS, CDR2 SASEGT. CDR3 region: CASRGRTGTEANYGYTF. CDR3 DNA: TGTGCCAGCCGTGGCAGGACTGGGACAGAAGCTAACTATGGCTACACCTTC.

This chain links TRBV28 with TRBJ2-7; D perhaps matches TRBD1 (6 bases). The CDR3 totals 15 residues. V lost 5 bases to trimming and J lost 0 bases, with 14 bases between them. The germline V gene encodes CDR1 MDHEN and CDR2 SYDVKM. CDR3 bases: TGTGCCAGCAGTCACAGGGTGCCAGGCTCCTACGAGCAGTACTTC. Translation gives CASSHRVPGSYEQYF.

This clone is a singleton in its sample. CDR3 DNA sequence: TGCGCCAGCAGCTTTACAGTTACCGGAACCGCTGAAGCTTTCTTT. Its translation is CASSFTVTGTAEAFF. The chain combines TRBV5-1 with TRBJ1-1; D is ambiguous. The CDR3 length is 15 residues. Per the germline V gene, CDR1 is SGHRS and CDR2 is YFSETQ. Trimming stripped 2 bases from V and 6 bases from J, with 17 bases between.

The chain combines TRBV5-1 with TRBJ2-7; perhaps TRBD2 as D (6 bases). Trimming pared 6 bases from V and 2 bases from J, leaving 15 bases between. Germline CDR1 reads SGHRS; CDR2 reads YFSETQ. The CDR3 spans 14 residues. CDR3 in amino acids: CASNSGGVPYEQYF. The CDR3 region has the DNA TGCGCCAGCAACTCTGGCGGGGTCCCCTACGAGCAGTACTTC.

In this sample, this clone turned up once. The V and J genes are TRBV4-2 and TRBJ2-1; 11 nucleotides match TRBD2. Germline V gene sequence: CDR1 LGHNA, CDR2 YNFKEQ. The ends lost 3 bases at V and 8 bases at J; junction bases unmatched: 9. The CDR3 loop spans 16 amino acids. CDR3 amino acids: CASSQYSSGGADEQFF. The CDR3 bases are TGTGCCAGCAGCCAGTATAGTAGCGGGGGGGCCGATGAGCAGTTCTTC.

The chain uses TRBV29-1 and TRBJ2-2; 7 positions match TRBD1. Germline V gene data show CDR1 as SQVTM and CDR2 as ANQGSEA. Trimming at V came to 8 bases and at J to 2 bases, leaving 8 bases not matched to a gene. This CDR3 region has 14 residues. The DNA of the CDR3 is TGCAGCACTCGACAGGGTGTAAACACCGGGGAGCTGTTTTTT. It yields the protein CSTRQGVNTGELFF.